This entry is about one T cell receptor beta chain. This clone is categorized as medium-sized (0.01 to 0.1%). It lacks a known antigen. No per-base quality is available; no much larger clone lies one base away. This sample was taken from a study of cytomegalovirus exposure and HLA in healthy donors (dated by TCRdb to 2017 to 2019). For context, the study as a whole: In an earlier analysis of around 540 of the donors, 250 to 350 Gb of sequence data and 117 million unique TCR beta sequences from about 179 million T cells were reported. To study patterns of TCR occurrence, a later analysis re-analyzed previously published TCR beta repertoires from around 670 donors and added high-resolution HLA genotyping. The later analysis used no new phenotypic data to find candidate immune exposures, relying instead on TCR beta sequences and their occurrence across donors. To predict cytomegalovirus infection status, the study combined high-throughput TCR immunosequencing, statistical association of individual TCRs with disease status, and machine learning. Class I and class II HLA loci were covered by the typing at four-digit resolution. In an earlier analysis of 500 to 650 of the donors, high-throughput TCR beta sequencing was used to judge whether each TCR beta V gene segment behaved as functional or pseudogenic. Alongside the repertoire data, information on donor age, sex, ethnicity and CMV serostatus was compiled. The aim of the study was to test whether cataloging public T cell receptors could identify signatures of past pathogen exposure. Every discovery cohort repertoire had been produced on one sequencing platform. The study used immunosequencing to profile the T cell repertoires of 666 subjects and linked those repertoires to cytomegalovirus serostatus. Genome-wide SNP genotypes for about 55% of the 666 donors were used in a later genetic analysis, which treated that subset as a discovery cohort. Besides the first cohort of more than 650 subjects, a separate validation cohort made up of over 100 different subjects was used. Because of strong linkage in the cohort, roughly five DR-DQ haplotypes were treated as single units for association and clustering. Of the roughly 420 genotyped donors, 81% were placed in the genetic ancestry cluster associated with self-reported Caucasian donors. Across about 380 genotyped donors of the cohort, an average of approximately 220,000 unique TCR beta nucleotide sequences per donor were sequenced, and around 20% of those sequences were non-productive. Roughly 290 gigabases of sequencing data and approximately 92 million unique TCR sequences made up an early release that covered approximately 620 HLA-typed donors. Typing coverage differed by locus: A, B, C, DRB1 and DQB1 were typed in roughly 629-630 donors, DQA1 in roughly 500, DPA1 in 600 to 610, and DPB1 in approximately 450.

In total, approximately 700 healthy bone marrow donors made up the cohort. At the time of sampling, all cohort members were nominally healthy, though unrecorded immune exposures were likely present. The donor was CMV seronegative and belonged to the group of under 400 seronegative cohort members. A peripheral blood sample was collected from each donor, and TCR beta sequencing was performed on peripheral blood mononuclear cells. Genomic DNA extraction from the blood cell samples was performed with the Qiagen DNeasy Blood Extraction Kit. General conclusions and limits of the study: Linkage disequilibrium might explain the correlated functional status among segregating V segments, but an unknown experimental factor could not be ruled out. In a later genetic analysis, fewer N-insertions in productive TCRs were reported among donors in an Asian-associated ancestry cluster than the approximately 710-donor mean. Immune exposure information for the cohort was limited to CMV serostatus. The authors suggested that the approach could potentially be generalized to other disease states and immunological phenotypes. In an earlier analysis of more than 500 of the donors, most TCR beta V segments appeared in productive rearrangements about 87% or about 30% of the time, broadly matching IMGT annotations. An association between a missense DCLRE1C variant and V-gene and J-gene trimming of TCR beta chains was found in a later genetic analysis and replicated in an independent cohort. In vitro tests confirmed that a few of the cytomegalovirus-associated TCR beta chains recognize cytomegalovirus antigens. A group of highly shared sequence variants was considered likely to be a technical artifact of the sequencing pipeline. In a later analysis, most CMV-associated TCR beta chains were found to appear HLA-restricted, with HLA associations seemingly driven largely by CMV exposure. Strong co-occurrence of HLA alleles, especially DR and DQ, made assigning TCR associations to individual alleles difficult. In a later analysis, the rate of TCR association differed among HLA loci, with DRB1 alleles having the most associated TCRs and HLA-C alleles having the fewest. The classifier was reported to diagnose cytomegalovirus status with high specificity and sensitivity in both the original cohort and the validation cohort. A later analysis associated about 16,000 TCR beta sequences with specific HLA alleles at a false discovery rate of 0.05. A later analysis found that HLA-associated TCR beta chains were more clonally expanded and had lower generation probabilities than equally common non-associated chains. Because counts were too low, roughly 16 rarely observed V segments, including chromosome 9 orphons, were excluded from the earlier analysis of 587 of the donors. A further reported finding was that TCR beta sequences accurately predicted the HLA-A and HLA-B alleles for most subjects in the first cohort. HLA typing was unavailable for some donors at each locus, so association tests used only the typed subset. Presence/absence analyses assumed roughly uniform sequencing depth across donors, an assumption that may not hold. A total of roughly 160 TCR beta chains were listed by the study as associated with cytomegalovirus. According to a later analysis, parvovirus B19, influenza, CMV and Epstein-Barr virus appeared linked to several top co-occurrence clusters. This cohort had only TCR beta chains sequenced, and the lack of alpha or paired-chain data limited which features could be detected. While some public TCRs were present in many individuals, most TCR sequences turned up only very rarely across donors.

Libraries were made using the immunoSEQ multiplex PCR assay. For the multiplex PCR, a mixture combining 60 forward primers for TCR Vbeta segments and 13 reverse primers for TCR Jbeta segments was used. Amplification of the CDR3 region of rearranged TCR beta genes was performed with a multiplex PCR assay on genomic DNA. On the Illumina HiSeq System, the amplified TCR beta libraries were sequenced as 87-base-pair reads. In the source study's methods: A later analysis tallied 75 million to 95 million unique TCR beta chains across the 666 repertoires, and some 10 million of those chains were shared by two or more donors. To remove PCR and sequencing errors, raw reads were error-corrected and collapsed into unique sequences using a nearest-neighbor algorithm that merged closely related sequences. Alignment of CDR3 sequences to IMGT reference sequences was used to assign V, D and J gene segments. For a sequence to be retained, at least a six-nucleotide match to both a V gene segment and a J gene segment was required. A rearrangement was called productive if the CDR3 had no stop codons and remained in frame with V and J, and every other rearrangement was called non-productive. Following IMGT convention, CDR3 was defined as the stretch from the second conserved V-encoded cysteine up to the conserved J-encoded phenylalanine. In an earlier analysis of just under 600 of the donors, sequences lacking an unambiguous match to a single V gene segment were excluded. In an earlier analysis of several hundred of the donors, V segments were called functional above 56.7% productive rearrangements and were called segregating when the between-donor standard deviation exceeded 5%. A statistical classification framework was built for diagnosing cytomegalovirus status from the catalog of TCR beta chain sequences. In a later analysis, TCR nucleotide sequences were compared against IMGT/GENE-DB human TR gene sequences so that V and J genes could be assigned. The TCRdist pipeline was used in a later analysis to assign CDR3 sequences and most-parsimonious VDJ recombination scenarios. In a later analysis, each TCR beta chain was defined by its CDR3 amino acid sequence together with its V-gene family, and reads lacking a unique V-gene family were excluded. In a later analysis, fewer than 650 highly shared, low-generation-probability nucleotide sequences were removed to address suspected cross-contamination and a sequencing artifact. In a later analysis, a clonal expansion index was calculated for each public chain from normalized within-repertoire ranks of inferred template counts. In a later analysis, generation probabilities were computed using a VDJ recombination model fitted to out-of-frame rearrangements, and the results were checked against IGoR. In a later analysis, TCR-TCR, TCR-HLA and TCR-CMV co-occurrence was scored with hypergeometric tests, and a repertoire-size bias correction was applied to TCR pairs. To estimate false discovery rates, a later analysis permuted the HLA or CMV assignments 20 times. In a later analysis, co-occurring TCRs were grouped using DBSCAN, and TCRdist sequence similarity was added for clustering within HLA-allele-positive subsets. Repertoires with fewer than 30,000 or more than 120,000 public chains, plus five repertoires with anomalous nucleotide sharing, were excluded from co-occurrence clustering. In TCRdb, the immuneACCESS table is reduced to in-frame sequences with V and J assigned. These tables do not hold every clone; where another copy was compared, an unresolved V gene accounts for under half, and the others remain unexplained. V, J and clone size are those of that table, while D and trimming were read from the DNA. For this sample there are some 40,000 clones; 60% to 75% appear just once. Clones ranked in the top ten supply around 4% of the sample.

The clonotype was recovered from a man in his forties or fifties in good health and CMV-seronegative. Sequenced input: PBMCs.

This receptor carries the CDR3 CASGLEGGYGYTF. At the DNA level, the sequence is TGTGCCAGCGGGCTGGAGGGCGGATATGGCTACACCTTC. The chain is assembled from TRBV27 and TRBJ1-2; the D gene cannot be named for sure. CDR1 and CDR2 are drawn from the germline V gene (reference sequence): MNHEY, SMNVEV. V is cut by 8 bases and J by 5 bases, and the space between the germline ends is 15 bases. Including the terminal cysteine and phenylalanine, the CDR3 comprises 13 residues. Only CDR3 DNA is held: 39 bases, read in frame from base 1.